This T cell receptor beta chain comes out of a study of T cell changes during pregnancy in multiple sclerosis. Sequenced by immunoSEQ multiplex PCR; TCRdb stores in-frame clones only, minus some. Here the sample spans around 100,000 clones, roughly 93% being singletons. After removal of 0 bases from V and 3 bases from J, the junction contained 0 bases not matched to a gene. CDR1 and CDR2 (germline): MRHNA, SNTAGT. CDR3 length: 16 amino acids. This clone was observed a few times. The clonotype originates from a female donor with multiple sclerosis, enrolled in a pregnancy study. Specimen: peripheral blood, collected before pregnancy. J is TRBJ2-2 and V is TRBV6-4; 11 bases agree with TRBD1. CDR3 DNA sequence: TGTGCCAGCAGTGACTCGGGACAGGGGGACACCGGGGAGCTGTTTTTT. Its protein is CASSDSGQGDTGELFF.